This T cell receptor (beta chain) was recorded in a study of metastatic and nonmetastatic thyroid tumors. About the research overall: Comparison of repertoires was carried out across blood and tumor or nodule tissue from malignant and benign thyroid patients.

Original processing methods: Construction of a distant-metastasis classifier for papillary thyroid cancer relied on CDR3 differences across clinicopathological groups. TCRdb re-processed the PCR reads through MiXCR. What appears here as the V and J calls and clone size reflects TCRdb's work, not the paper's. Of under 95,000 clones listed, 10% to 15% are singletons. Of note for this clone: What it recognizes is unknown.

Thyroid surgery was performed in patients who had received no treatment beforehand. Germline CDR1 and CDR2: GTSNPN and SVGIG (reference sequence). V was trimmed by 6 bases and J by 5 bases, leaving 16 bases between them. This CDR3 has 13 residues. Overall study results and limits: It was reported that TCR beta diversity was significantly higher in malignant thyroid tumors than benign nodules, in blood and tumor.

Sequencing used blood. This TCR was sampled from a female donor with papillary thyroid cancer or a benign thyroid nodule (not recorded which). Some clones in this sample may be carry-over from other donors' samples. The chain carries TRBV30 and TRBJ1-1; D is perhaps TRBD1 (6 bases). The CDR3 region has the DNA TGTGCCTGTGCCCGGGGGGCGCGTACTGAAGCTTTCTTT. This gives the protein CACARGARTEAFF.